This T cell receptor beta chain was obtained from a study of T cells expressing NK-cell markers. On the study more broadly: Sequencing covered eight donors, seven HCMV-seropositive and one seronegative.

TCRdb re-called the 5' RACE reads; one entry per CDR3 protein, DNA not given. Recorded for this sample: under 500,000 distinct CDR3 sequences. The V gene's germline CDR1 is ENHRY and CDR2 SYGVKD. The CDR3 sequence is 12 residues long. The origin of this receptor is a woman aged 18 to 69 in good health. The rearrangement joins TRBV10-3 to TRBJ1-5; TCRdb's D gene call, TRBD1, goes unchecked for lack of DNA. Input material: blood T cells: a sorted CD56 or NKG2C T cell subset, CD4+ or CD8+ T cells, or bulk PBMC T cells (not recorded which). The CDR3 protein is CAISEGAQPQHF.